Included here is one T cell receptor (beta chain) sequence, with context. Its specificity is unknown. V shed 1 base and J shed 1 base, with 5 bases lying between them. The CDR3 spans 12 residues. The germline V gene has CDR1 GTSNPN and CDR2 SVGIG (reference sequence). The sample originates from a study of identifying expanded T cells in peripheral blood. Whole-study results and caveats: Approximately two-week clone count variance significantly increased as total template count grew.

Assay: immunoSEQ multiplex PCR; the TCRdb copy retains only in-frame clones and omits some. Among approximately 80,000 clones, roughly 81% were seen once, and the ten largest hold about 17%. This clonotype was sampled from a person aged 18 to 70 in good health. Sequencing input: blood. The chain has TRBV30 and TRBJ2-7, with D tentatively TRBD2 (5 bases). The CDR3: CAWSGTSYEQYF. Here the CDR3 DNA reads TGTGCCTGGAGTGGGACTTCCTACGAGCAGTACTTC.